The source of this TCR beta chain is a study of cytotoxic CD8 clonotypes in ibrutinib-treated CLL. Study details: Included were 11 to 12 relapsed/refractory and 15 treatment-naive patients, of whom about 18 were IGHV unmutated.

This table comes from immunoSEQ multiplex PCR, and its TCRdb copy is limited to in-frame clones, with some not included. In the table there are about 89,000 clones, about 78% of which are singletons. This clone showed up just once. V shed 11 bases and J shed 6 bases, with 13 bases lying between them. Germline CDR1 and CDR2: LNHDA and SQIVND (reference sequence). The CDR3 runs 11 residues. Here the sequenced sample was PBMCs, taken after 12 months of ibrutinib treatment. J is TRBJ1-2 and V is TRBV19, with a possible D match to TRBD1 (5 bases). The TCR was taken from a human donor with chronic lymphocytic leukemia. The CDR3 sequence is CACSGGHGYTF. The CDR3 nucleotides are TGTGCCTGTTCCGGGGGTCATGGCTACACCTTC.